This TCR beta chain was retrieved from a study of T cell responses to AZD1222 COVID-19 vaccine. Germline V gene data show CDR1 as LNHDA and CDR2 as SQIVND (reference sequence). This CDR3 contains 13 residues. V shed 3 bases and J shed 8 bases, with 13 bases lying between them. Sequencing used immunoSEQ multiplex PCR; TCRdb keeps in-frame clones, though not all of them. The table records some 100,000 clones, around nine tenths of them present only once. This TCR came from an adult in good health. Sequencing was performed on peripheral blood, taken on day 0 of AZD1222 vaccination. The chain carries TRBV19 and TRBJ1-2, with a tentative D call TRBD1 (5 bases). The CDR3 reads CASSIGGAHGYTF. The CDR3 nucleotides read TGTGCCAGTAGTATTGGAGGGGCGCACGGCTACACCTTC.